This entry is about one T cell receptor (beta chain). This clone registers as medium-sized (0.01 to 0.1%) within its sample. The target of this receptor is not known. Base quality data are lacking; no much larger clone is found one base away. This entry belongs to a study of Tregs in tolerant kidney transplant recipients (dated by TCRdb to the late 2010s). For context, the study as a whole: Transplants used related donors with nonmyeloablative bone marrow transplantation; mixed chimerism was transient in the human trials. TCRbeta sequencing was used in the study to identify donor-specific regulatory T cells before combined kidney and bone marrow transplantation, and the identified cells were then tracked after transplant. The paper as a whole reports these results and caveats: Because the PCR primers were changed over time for some patients, nucleotide-level comparison could not be performed across the samples from those patients. The study was limited by small patient numbers, and the findings need validation in larger populations and under other immunosuppression protocols. Donor-specific Treg expansion was found to exceed global Treg expansion in tolerant patients, suggesting antigen-driven rather than nonspecific expansion. Expanding Tregs with activated donor B cells appeared to identify the most biologically relevant and donor-specific TCRbeta repertoire. Although technical replication error seemed to be minimal, the question of biological reproducibility was not addressed directly.

The time point label, as the study defines it: blood sample drawn before combined kidney and bone marrow transplant. For bulk CFSE mixed lymphocyte reactions, CFSE-labeled recipient PBMCs were cocultured for 6 days with irradiated donor PBMCs, after which the cells were stained for CD3/CD4/CD8 and FACS-sorted. The patients were a few recipients of combined kidney and bone marrow transplants from the ITN036ST trial, and samples were available only from these trial subjects. Healthy control blood was processed by Ficoll density gradient to PBMCs and cryopreserved; patient PBMCs were collected before and after transplant. For TCRbeta CDR3 sequencing, genomic DNA from the sorted cells was extracted using the QIAGEN DNeasy Blood and Tissue Kit. High-throughput TCRbeta CDR3 sequencing was carried out commercially through immunoSEQ, with PCR amplification with bias correction and internal controls included. The study's own analysis went as follows. Unique productive TCRbeta sequences were defined by CDR3 nucleotide sequence where primers matched, otherwise by CDR3 amino acid sequence with Vbeta and Jbeta genes. A sequence counted as donor-reactive if, in CFSE-low cells, the sequence had a frequency of at least 0.01% and was expanded at least 5-fold compared with unstimulated cells. Repertoire divergence was quantified by Jensen-Shannon divergence using the top 100 TCRbeta sequences ranked by frequency. For any sample with multiple sequencing runs, sorting error was corrected in each run separately before the runs were pooled. TCRdb mirrors the immuneACCESS table, restricted to in-frame sequences. Some clones are absent from its copies; in checked studies, under half trace to an unresolved V gene, and the reason for the others is unknown. V, J and clone size were drawn from that table, and D and trimming were deduced from the DNA. The sample has 15,000 to 18,000 clones on record, over 40% of them singletons. About 3% of the sample is taken by the ten largest.

From the cysteine through the phenylalanine, the CDR3 covers 12 amino acids. The kept DNA is CDR3 alone, 36 bases in frame from the first base. CDR1 LNHDA and CDR2 SQIVND were looked up in the germline V gene (reference sequence). V was cut back by 3 bases and J by 2 bases, leaving a gap of 2 bases between them. The receptor's source is a human patient who received a combined kidney and bone marrow transplant. The rearranged segments are TRBV19 and TRBJ1-5, with the D segment identity uncertain. This specimen was CD4+ T cells from blood cultured with allogeneic cells, taken before the transplant. The nucleotide sequence reads as follows: TGTGCCAGTAGTATCGGCAATCAGCCCCAGCATTTT. Its protein is CASSIGNQPQHF.